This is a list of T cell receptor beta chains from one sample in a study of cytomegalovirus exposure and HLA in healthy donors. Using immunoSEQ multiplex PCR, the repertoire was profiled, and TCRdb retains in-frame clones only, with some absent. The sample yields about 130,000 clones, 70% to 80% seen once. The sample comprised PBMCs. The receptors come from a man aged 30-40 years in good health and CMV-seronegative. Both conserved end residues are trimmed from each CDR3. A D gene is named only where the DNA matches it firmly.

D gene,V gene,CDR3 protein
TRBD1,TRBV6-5,ASSYGQGVSEQY
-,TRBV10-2,ASSESMGGTEAF
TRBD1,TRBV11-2,ASSAGTGGVNTEAF
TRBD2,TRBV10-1,ASSGTSGTRVTGELF
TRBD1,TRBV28,ASSPREDRGSYEQY
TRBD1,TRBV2,ASSGGQVSPGELF
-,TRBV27,ASSQGLTDTQY
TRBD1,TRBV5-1,ASSHRTGINTYEQY
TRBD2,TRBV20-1,SARPLAGGP
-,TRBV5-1,ASSSFEGDEQY
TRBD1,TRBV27,ASSNRGSQPQH
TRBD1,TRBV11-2,ASSLSTGGADGYT
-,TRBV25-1,ASSGAGTHYEQY
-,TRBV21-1,ASSDTGFYGYT
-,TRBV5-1,ASSKEETQY
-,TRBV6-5,ASSRLSENTGELF
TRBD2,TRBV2,ASSEYGFRGRAINEQF
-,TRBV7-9,ASSPGSTDTQY
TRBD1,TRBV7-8,ASSTRRQGADSYNEQF
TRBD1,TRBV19,ATWDRVGTEAF
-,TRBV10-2,ASRPGATDTQY
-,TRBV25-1,ASSAGLAEQY
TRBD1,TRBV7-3,ASSSRRGQGPDTQY
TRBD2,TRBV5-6,ASSSIQLAGSTDTQY
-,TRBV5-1,ASSLAGGITYNEQF
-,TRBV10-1,ASSTTIPGGTPFFLY
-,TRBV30,AWSIGLGQPNTGELF
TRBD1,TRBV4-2,ASSLRRDRYNEQF
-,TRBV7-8,ASSLVRGTYEQY
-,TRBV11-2,ASSRPRVGGYGYT
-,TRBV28,ASSSPEGGPAF
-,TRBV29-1,SVEEGRGADGYT
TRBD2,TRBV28,ASSLASGGTGELF
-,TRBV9,ASSVVAGASGYT
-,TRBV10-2,ASSDLRVYGYT
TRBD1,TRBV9,ASVKTGIGYGYT
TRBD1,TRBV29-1,SVRTGDSGANVLT
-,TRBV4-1,ASSQTAGTSGYT
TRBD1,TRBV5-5,ASSVTGDTGELF
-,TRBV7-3,ASSSGVVSGSYNEQF
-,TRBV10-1,AKTPGKPNTEAF